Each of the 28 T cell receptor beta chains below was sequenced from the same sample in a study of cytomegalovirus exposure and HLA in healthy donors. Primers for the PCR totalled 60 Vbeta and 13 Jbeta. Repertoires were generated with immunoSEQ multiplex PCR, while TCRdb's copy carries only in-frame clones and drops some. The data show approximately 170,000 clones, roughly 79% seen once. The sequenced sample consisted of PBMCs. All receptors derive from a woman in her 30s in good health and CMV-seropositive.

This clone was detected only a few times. CDR3 nucleotide sequence: TGCGCCAGCAGGGGTAGCGCACTAAGCACAGATACGCAGTATTTT. It codes for CASRGSALSTDTQYF. The chain is built from TRBV5-1 and TRBJ2-3, with a weak D call TRBD2 (5 bases). V was pared by 5 bases and J by 0 bases, with 13 bases between. The length of the CDR3 is 15 residues. The germline V gene encodes CDR1 SGHRS and CDR2 YFSETQ.

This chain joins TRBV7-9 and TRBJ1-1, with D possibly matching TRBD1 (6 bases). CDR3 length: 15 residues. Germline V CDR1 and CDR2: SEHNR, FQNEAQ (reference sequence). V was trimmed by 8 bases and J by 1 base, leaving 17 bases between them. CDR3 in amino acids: CASRGVGGANTEAFF. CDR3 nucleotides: TGTGCCAGCCGAGGGGTGGGGGGGGCGAACACTGAAGCTTTCTTT.

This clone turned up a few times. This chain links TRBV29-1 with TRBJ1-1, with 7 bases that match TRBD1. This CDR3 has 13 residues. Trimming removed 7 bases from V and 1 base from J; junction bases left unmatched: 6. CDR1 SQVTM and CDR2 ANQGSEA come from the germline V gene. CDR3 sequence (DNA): TGCAGCGCCCAGGGACAGCCGAACACTGAAGCTTTCTTT. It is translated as CSAQGQPNTEAFF. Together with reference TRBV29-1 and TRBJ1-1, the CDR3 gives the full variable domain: SAVISQKPSRDICQRGTSLTIQCQVDSQVTMMFWYRQQPGQSLTLIATANQGSEATYESGFVIDKFPISRPNLTFSTLTVSNMSPEDSSIYLCSAQGQPNTEAFFGQGTRLTVV.

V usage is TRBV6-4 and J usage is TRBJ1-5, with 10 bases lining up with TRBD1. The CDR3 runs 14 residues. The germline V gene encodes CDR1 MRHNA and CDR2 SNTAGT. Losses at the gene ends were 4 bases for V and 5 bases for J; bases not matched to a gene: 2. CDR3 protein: CASSAGTGDQPQHF. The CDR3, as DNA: TGTGCCAGCAGTGCGGGGACAGGGGATCAGCCCCAGCATTTT.

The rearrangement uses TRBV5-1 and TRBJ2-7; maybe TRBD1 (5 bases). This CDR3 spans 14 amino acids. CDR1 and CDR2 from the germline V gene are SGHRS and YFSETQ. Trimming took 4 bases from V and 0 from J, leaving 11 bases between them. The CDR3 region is CASSLNRNSYEQYF. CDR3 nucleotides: TGCGCCAGCAGCCTAAACAGGAACTCCTACGAGCAGTACTTC.

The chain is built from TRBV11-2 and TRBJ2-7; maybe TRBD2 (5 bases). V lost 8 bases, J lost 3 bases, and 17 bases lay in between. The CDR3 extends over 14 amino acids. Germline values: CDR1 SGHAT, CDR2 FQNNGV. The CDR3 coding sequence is TGTGCCAGCTCCTCGGCGCGGCGGGTCTACGAGCAGTACTTC. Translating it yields CASSSARRVYEQYF.

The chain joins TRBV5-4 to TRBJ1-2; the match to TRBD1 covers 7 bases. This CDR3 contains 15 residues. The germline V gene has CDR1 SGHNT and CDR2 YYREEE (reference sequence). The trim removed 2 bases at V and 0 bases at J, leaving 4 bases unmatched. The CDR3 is CASSLDRATNYGYTF. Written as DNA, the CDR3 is TGTGCCAGCAGCTTAGACAGGGCTACTAACTATGGCTACACCTTC.

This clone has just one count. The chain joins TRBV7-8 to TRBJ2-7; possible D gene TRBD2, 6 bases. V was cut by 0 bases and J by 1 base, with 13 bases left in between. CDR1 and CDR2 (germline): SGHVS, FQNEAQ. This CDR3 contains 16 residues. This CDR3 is CASSLASSAISYEQYF. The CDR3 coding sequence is TGTGCCAGCAGCTTAGCGTCTAGCGCCATTTCCTACGAGCAGTACTTC.

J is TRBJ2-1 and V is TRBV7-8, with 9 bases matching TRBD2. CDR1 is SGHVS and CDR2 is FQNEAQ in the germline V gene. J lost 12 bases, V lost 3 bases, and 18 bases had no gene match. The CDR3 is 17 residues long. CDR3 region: CASSFGRASGIPMWQFF. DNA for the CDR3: TGTGCCAGCAGCTTCGGGCGGGCTAGCGGGATACCAATGTGGCAGTTCTTC.

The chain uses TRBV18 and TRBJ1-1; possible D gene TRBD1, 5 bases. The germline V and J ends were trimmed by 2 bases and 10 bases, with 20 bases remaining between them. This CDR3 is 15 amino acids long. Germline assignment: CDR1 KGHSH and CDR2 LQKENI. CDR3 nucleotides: TGTGCCAGCTCACCAGACGCCTCGGGTGGGAGGGGAGCTTTCTTT. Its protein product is CASSPDASGGRGAFF.

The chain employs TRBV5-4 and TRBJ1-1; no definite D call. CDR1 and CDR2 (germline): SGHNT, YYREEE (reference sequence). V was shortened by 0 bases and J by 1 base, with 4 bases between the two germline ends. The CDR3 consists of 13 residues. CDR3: CASSLVANTEAFF. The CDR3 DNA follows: TGTGCCAGCAGCTTGGTGGCGAACACTGAAGCTTTCTTT.

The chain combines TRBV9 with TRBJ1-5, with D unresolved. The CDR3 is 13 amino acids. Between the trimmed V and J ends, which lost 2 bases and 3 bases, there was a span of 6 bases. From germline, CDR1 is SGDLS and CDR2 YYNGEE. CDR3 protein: CASSVNLNQPQHF. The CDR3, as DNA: TGTGCCAGCAGCGTTAATCTCAATCAGCCCCAGCATTTT.

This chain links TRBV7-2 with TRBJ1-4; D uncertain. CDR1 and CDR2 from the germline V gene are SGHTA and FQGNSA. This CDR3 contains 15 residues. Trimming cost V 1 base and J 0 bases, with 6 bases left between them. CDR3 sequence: CASSLGSTTNEKLFF. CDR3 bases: TGTGCCAGCAGCTTAGGGAGCACAACTAATGAAAAACTGTTTTTT.

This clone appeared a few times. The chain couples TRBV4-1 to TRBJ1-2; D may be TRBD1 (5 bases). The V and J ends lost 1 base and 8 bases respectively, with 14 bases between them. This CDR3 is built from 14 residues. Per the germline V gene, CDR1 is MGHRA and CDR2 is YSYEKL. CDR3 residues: CASSQAVGGYGYTF. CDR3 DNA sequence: TGCGCCAGCAGCCAAGCCGTGGGGGGGTACGGCTACACCTTC.

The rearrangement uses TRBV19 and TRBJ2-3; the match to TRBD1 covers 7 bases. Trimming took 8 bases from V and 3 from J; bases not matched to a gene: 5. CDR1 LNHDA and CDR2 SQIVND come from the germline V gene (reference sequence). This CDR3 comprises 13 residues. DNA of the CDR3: TGTGCCAGTTCCCAGACAGGGACAGATACGCAGTATTTT. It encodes CASSQTGTDTQYF.

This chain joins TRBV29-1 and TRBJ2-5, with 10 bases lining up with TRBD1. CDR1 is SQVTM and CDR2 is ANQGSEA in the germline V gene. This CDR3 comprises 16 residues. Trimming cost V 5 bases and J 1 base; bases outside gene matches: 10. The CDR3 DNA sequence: TGCAGCGTTTCGACAGGGGGCTCCCTGGCCCAAGAGACCCAGTACTTC. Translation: CSVSTGGSLAQETQYF.

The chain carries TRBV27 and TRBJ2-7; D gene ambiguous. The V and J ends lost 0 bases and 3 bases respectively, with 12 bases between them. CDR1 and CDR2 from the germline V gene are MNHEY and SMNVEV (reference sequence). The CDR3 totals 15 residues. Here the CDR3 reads CASSLSLKPLYEQYF. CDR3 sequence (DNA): TGTGCCAGCAGTTTATCGTTGAAGCCTCTCTACGAGCAGTACTTC.

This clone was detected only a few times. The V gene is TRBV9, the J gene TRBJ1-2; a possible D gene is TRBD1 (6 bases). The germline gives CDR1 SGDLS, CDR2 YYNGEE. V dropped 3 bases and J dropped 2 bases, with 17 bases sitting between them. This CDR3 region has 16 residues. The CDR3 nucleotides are TGTGCCAGCAGCGGGCCTCCGGGACACCTGAACTATGGCTACACCTTC. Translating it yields CASSGPPGHLNYGYTF.

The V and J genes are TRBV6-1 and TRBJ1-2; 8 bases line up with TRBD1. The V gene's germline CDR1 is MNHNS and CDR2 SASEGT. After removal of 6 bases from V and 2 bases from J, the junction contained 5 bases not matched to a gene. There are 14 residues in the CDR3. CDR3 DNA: TGTGCCAGCAGGCGACAGGGGCCAAACTATGGCTACACCTTC. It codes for CASRRQGPNYGYTF.

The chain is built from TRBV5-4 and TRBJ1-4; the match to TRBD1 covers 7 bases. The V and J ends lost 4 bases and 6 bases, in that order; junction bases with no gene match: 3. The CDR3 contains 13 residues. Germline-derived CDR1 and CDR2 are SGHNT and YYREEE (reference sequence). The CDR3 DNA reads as TGTGCCAGCAGCGAACAGGGGTATGAAAAACTGTTTTTT. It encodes CASSEQGYEKLFF.

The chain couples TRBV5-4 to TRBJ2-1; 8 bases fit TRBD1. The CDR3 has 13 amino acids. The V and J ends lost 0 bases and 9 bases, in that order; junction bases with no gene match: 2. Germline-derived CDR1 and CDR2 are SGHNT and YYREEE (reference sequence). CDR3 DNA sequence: TGTGCCAGCAGCTTGGAACAGGGGGGTGAGCAGTTCTTC. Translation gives CASSLEQGGEQFF.

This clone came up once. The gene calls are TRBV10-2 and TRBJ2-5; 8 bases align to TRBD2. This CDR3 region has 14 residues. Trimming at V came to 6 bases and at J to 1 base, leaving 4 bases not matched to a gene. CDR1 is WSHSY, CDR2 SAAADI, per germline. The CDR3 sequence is CASRGLAGQETQYF. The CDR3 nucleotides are TGCGCCAGCAGAGGACTAGCTGGCCAAGAGACCCAGTACTTC.

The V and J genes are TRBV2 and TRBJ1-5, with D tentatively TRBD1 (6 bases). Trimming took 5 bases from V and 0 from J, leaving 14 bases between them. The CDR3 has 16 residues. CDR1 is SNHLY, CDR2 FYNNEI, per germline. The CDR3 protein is CASSRDQGYSNQPQHF. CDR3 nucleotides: TGTGCCAGCAGTCGGGACCAGGGGTATAGCAATCAGCCCCAGCATTTT.

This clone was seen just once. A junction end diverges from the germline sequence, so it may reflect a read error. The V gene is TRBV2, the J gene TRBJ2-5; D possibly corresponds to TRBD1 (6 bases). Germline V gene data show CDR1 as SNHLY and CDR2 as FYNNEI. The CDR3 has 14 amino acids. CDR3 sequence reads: CASSEGQYQETQYF. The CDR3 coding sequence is TGTGCCAGCAGCGAAGGACAGTACCAAGAGACCCAGTACTTC.

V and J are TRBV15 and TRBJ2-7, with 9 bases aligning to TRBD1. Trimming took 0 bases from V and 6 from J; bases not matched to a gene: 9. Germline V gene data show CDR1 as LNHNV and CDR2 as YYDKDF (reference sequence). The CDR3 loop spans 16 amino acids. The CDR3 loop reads CATSRDDRGFDAEQYF. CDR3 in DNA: TGTGCCACCAGCAGAGATGACAGGGGGTTTGATGCCGAGCAGTACTTC.

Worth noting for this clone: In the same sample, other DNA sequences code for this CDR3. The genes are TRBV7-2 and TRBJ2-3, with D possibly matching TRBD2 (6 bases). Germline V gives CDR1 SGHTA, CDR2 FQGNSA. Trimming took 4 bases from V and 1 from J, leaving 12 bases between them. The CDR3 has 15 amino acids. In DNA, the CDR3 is TGTGCCAGCAGCTCCGGGACTTCTCGCACAGATACGCAGTATTTT. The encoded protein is CASSSGTSRTDTQYF.

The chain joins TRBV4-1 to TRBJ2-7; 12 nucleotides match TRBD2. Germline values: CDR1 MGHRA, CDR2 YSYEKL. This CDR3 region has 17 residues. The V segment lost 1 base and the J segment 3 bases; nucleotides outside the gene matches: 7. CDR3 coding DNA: TGCGCCAGCAGCCAAGTGACTAGCGGGAGAAACCGCTACGAGCAGTACTTC. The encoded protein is CASSQVTSGRNRYEQYF.

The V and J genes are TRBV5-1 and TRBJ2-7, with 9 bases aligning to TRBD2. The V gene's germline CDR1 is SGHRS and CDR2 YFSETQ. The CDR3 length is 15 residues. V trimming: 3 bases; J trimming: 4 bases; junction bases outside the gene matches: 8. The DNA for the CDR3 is TGCGCCAGCAGCTCGACGGGGCGGGAGGGTTACGAGCAGTACTTC. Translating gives CASSSTGREGYEQYF. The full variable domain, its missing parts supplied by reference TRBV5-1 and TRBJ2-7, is KAGVTQTPRYLIKTRGQQVTLSCSPISGHRSVSWYQQTPGQGLQFLFEYFSETQRNKGNFPGRFSGRQFSNSRSEMNVSTLELGDSALYLCASSSTGREGYEQYFGPGTRLTVT.